This T cell receptor (beta chain) was captured by sequencing in a study of OX40 agonist ivuxolimab in advanced cancers. The table came from immunoSEQ multiplex PCR; TCRdb's copy has only in-frame clones and leaves some out. Among around 84,000 clones listed, about 93% were seen once. Here the sequenced sample was CD4+ or CD8+ T cells sorted from blood, taken in a trial of the OX40 agonist ivuxolimab. The sequence derives from an adult with an advanced solid tumor such as melanoma, head and neck, liver or kidney cancer.

The CDR3 nucleotides are TGTGCCAGCAGTCCCGGGACAGGCTATGCCAAAAACATTCAGTACTTC. Translating gives CASSPGTGYAKNIQYF. The V gene is TRBV28, the J gene TRBJ2-4, with 8 bases fitting TRBD1. The CDR3 is made up of 16 amino acids. V lost 5 bases, J lost 1 base, and 7 bases stayed unmatched. The germline gives CDR1 MDHEN, CDR2 SYDVKM.